Detailed here is one T cell receptor (beta chain). What antigen it recognizes has not been identified. Per-base qualities were not stored, and no clone one base away is much larger. The data belong to a study of CD8 T cells in ankylosing spondylitis (dated by TCRdb to the late 2010s). In terms of the full investigation: T cell receptor beta repertoires were profiled in healthy donors and ankylosing spondylitis patients so that disease-linked TCR variants could be found. The full study cohort was made up of about 24 ankylosing spondylitis patients and 108 healthy donors. Peripheral blood samples were taken, and synovial fluid was additionally collected from ankylosing spondylitis patients.

Sequencing used an Illumina HiSeq 2500. TCR beta libraries were prepared by quantitative 5'-RACE with molecular barcodes. In the source study's methods: A new computational method based on a probabilistic model of VDJ rearrangement was used to identify disease-linked TCR variants. TCRdb ran its own pipeline on the public reads, namely fastp trimming at Q25 and MiXCR clone calling, and kept in-frame beta chains. Each entry merges the rows of one CDR3 protein and shows their most common DNA and genes. V and J calls and clone size were set by TCRdb, not the authors. The sample has 450,000 or so distinct CDR3 sequences on record, roughly a quarter of them singletons. The top ten clonotypes cover about 1% of the sample. What the research found in general, with its limitations: Some of the motif variants had been reported before in the synovial fluid and blood of reactive arthritis patients, a finding that suggests common disease-initiation mechanisms. A TCR beta motif made up of about eight highly homologous amino acid variants appeared to be characteristic of blood from ankylosing spondylitis patients. The disease-linked clones were reported as significantly enriched in matched synovial fluid samples from ankylosing spondylitis patients. The disease-linked clones had a CD8+ phenotype and were found at relatively low frequencies in peripheral blood.

This TCR was sampled from a male donor with ankylosing spondylitis. The sequenced sample was blood, either unsorted or a sorted T cell fraction (not recorded which).

The DNA is as follows: TGTGCCAGCAGCGGCCGGGACATATCCCCCGGGGAGCTGTTTTTT. This gives the protein CASSGRDISPGELFF. The sequence joins TRBV3-1 to TRBJ2-2; the D region possibly corresponds to TRBD1 (6 bases align). CDR1 LGHDT and CDR2 YNNKEL are derived from the germline V gene (reference sequence). CDR3 length: 15 amino acids, cysteine to phenylalanine. Kept here is only the CDR3 DNA, which spans 45 bases and is read in frame from base 1. V is cut by 5 bases and J by 6 bases, and the space between the germline ends is 16 bases. Extended through the reference TRBV3-1 and TRBJ2-2 proteins, this CDR3 yields the full variable domain: DTAVSQTPKYLVTQMGNDKSIKCEQNLGHDTMYWYKQDSKKFLKIMFSYNNKELIINETVPNRFSPKSPDKAHLNLHINSLELGDSAVYFCASSGRDISPGELFFGEGSRLTVL.